This record concerns one TCR beta chain sequence. This sample is drawn from a study of OX40 agonist ivuxolimab in advanced cancers. TCRdb keeps only in-frame clones here, not all; method: immunoSEQ multiplex PCR. The sample shows some 67,000 clones, around 88% of them seen only once. Losses at the gene ends were 3 bases for V and 8 bases for J; bases not matched to a gene: 5. The CDR3 length is 14 residues. Germline V CDR1 and CDR2: MNHEY, SVGAGI. The TCR comes from an adult with an advanced solid tumor such as melanoma, head and neck, liver or kidney cancer. This rearrangement joins TRBV6-5 to TRBJ1-3; 9 nucleotides align to TRBD1. This sample comprised CD4+ or CD8+ T cells sorted from blood, obtained in a trial of the OX40 agonist ivuxolimab. The CDR3 sequence is CASSYGQGRDTIYF. For the CDR3, the DNA is TGTGCCAGCAGTTATGGACAGGGGAGAGACACCATATATTTT.